Here is one TCR beta chain with its context. Its specificity is unknown. The sample belongs to a study of cytomegalovirus exposure and HLA in healthy donors. Study-level background: Within an early data release were 80 million to 90 million unique TCRs drawn from HLA-typed donors.

The CDR3 spans 13 residues. The germline V and J ends were trimmed by 2 bases and 3 bases, with 8 bases remaining between them. Germline loops: CDR1 MGHRA, CDR2 YSYEKL. Points from the study as a whole: Later on, an analysis showed TCR association rates differing by HLA locus, with DRB1 the most and HLA-C the fewest. Cytomegalovirus status was reportedly diagnosed by the classifier with high specificity and sensitivity.

The primer mix had 60 Vbeta and 13 Jbeta primers. Clones were read by immunoSEQ multiplex PCR, and TCRdb kept only the in-frame ones, dropping some. In the table there are approximately 190,000 clones, about 80% of which are singletons. The sequencing input was PBMCs. This chain connects TRBV4-1 to TRBJ2-7; no firm D call. The origin of this receptor is a woman aged 45-65 years in good health and CMV-seropositive. The CDR3: CASSQRVSYEQYF. CDR3 nucleotides: TGCGCCAGCAGCCAACGGGTAAGCTACGAGCAGTACTTC.